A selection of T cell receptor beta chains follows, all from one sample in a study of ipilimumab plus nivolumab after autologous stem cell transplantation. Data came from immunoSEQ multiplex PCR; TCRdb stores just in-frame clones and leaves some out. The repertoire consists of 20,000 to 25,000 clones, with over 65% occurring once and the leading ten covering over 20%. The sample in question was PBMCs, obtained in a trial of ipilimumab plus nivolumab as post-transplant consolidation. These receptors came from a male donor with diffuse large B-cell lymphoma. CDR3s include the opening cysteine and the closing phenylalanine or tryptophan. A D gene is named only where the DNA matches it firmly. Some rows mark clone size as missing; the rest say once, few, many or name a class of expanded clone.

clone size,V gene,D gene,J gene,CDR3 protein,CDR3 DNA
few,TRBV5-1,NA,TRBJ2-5,CASSSGVTVQETQYF,TGCGCCAGCAGCTCGGGGGTCACGGTCCAAGAGACCCAGTACTTC
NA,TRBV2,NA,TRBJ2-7,CASSEDLRDNYYEQYF,TGTGCCAGCAGTGAAGATTTGAGGGACAACTATTACGAGCAGTACTTC
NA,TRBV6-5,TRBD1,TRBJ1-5,CASRPTGDSNQPQHF,TGTGCCAGCAGGCCGACAGGGGATAGCAATCAGCCCCAGCATTTT
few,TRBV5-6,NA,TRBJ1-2,CASSLAGFGYTF,TGTGCCAGCAGCTTGGCCGGGTTCGGCTACACCTTC
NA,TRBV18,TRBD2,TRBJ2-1,CASSPSSGRNEQFF,TGTGCCAGCTCACCGTCTAGCGGGAGGAATGAGCAGTTCTTC
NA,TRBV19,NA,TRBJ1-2,CASSYRSYPYGYTF,TGTGCCAGTAGTTACAGGAGCTACCCCTACGGCTACACCTTC
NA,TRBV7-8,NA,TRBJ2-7,CASSFRVSEQYF,TGTGCCAGCAGCTTCAGGGTTTCCGAGCAGTACTTC
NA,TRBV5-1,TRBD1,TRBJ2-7,CASSPSLGGGEQYF,TGCGCCAGCAGCCCAAGTCTAGGGGGCGGTGAGCAGTACTTC
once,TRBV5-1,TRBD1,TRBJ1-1,CASSLTGTGQTTEAFF,TGCGCCAGCAGCTTGACCGGGACAGGTCAGACCACTGAAGCTTTCTTT
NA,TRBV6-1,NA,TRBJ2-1,CVTSRGFNEQFF,TGTGTCACATCCAGGGGTTTCAATGAGCAGTTCTTC
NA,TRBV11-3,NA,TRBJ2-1,CASRTGGVWDEQFF,TGTGCCAGCAGAACCGGAGGGGTTTGGGATGAGCAGTTCTTC
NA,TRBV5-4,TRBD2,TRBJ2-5,CASSRSGGVQETQYF,TGTGCCAGCAGTCGTAGCGGGGGGGTACAAGAGACCCAGTACTTC
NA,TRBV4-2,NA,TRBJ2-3,CASSPGRQEADTQYF,TGTGCCAGCAGCCCGGGACGCCAGGAGGCAGATACGCAGTATTTT
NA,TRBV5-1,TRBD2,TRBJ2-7,CASTASGSSYEQYF,TGCGCCAGCACGGCCAGCGGGAGCTCCTACGAGCAGTACTTC
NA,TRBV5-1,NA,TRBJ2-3,CASSIGRDTQYF,TGCGCCAGCAGCATAGGGCGAGATACGCAGTATTTT
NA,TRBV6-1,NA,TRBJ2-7,CASSDDTGEQYF,TGTGCCAGCAGTGACGATACAGGGGAGCAGTACTTC
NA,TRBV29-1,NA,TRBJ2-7,CSAGTAEQYF,TGCAGCGCTGGGACTGCCGAGCAGTACTTC